A single sample is the source of the 20 T cell receptor beta chains below, sequenced in a study of T cells of healthy individuals (dated by TCRdb to 2016 to 2019). To prepare the library, 5' RACE was applied. The listed sequencing device is Illumina MiSeq. The raw public data were reprocessed by TCRdb itself: fastp quality trimming at Q25, MiXCR clonotype calling, in-frame beta chains only. Rows with a matching CDR3 protein are joined into one entry that keeps the most common DNA and genes. Recorded for this sample are nearly 100,000 distinct CDR3 sequences; around 17% of them occurred a single time. The ten largest clonotypes hold roughly 6.2% of the sample. The receptor set was obtained from a human donor in good health.

This clonotype occurred a few times. This chain joins TRBV18 and TRBJ1-3; D is unresolved. CDR1 KGHSH and CDR2 LQKENI come from the germline V gene. CDR3 size: 14 residues. With 2 bases removed from V and 7 bases from J, the gap between germline ends came to 12 bases. This CDR3 reads CASSPISGRNTIYF. As DNA, the CDR3 is TGTGCCAGCTCACCAATCTCGGGGAGGAACACCATATATTTT.

In its sample, this clonotype was seen many times. This sequence joins TRBV12-3 or TRBV12-4 and TRBJ1-1; D unresolved. The CDR3 contains 13 residues. V was shortened by 2 bases and J by 1 base, with 5 bases between the two germline ends. CDR3: CASSLNWNTEAFF. The CDR3, as DNA: TGTGCCAGCAGTTTAAATTGGAACACTGAAGCTTTCTTT.

This clonotype has a count of ten or more. V is TRBV28 and J is TRBJ2-1; 7 bases fit TRBD2. The CDR3 contains 15 residues. J was trimmed by 6 bases and V by 2 bases; bases with no gene match: 7. Germline-derived CDR1 and CDR2 are MDHEN and SYDVKM. The CDR3 loop is CASSLPRTSFNEQFF. The CDR3 region has the DNA TGTGCCAGCAGTTTACCTCGGACTAGTTTCAATGAGCAGTTCTTC.

V is TRBV29-1 and J is TRBJ1-4; D perhaps matches TRBD1 (5 bases). V lost 6 bases, J lost 8 bases, and 22 bases lay in between. Germline CDR1 is SQVTM and CDR2 is ANQGSEA. CDR3 length: 15 amino acids. The CDR3 protein is CSVLGTGTPGEKLFF. For the CDR3, the DNA is TGCAGCGTACTAGGGACCGGGACCCCGGGGGAAAAACTGTTTTTT.

This clonotype was recorded a few times. The J gene is TRBJ1-1, the V gene TRBV6-2 or TRBV6-3, with TRBD1 as a possible D gene (5 bases). Germline CDR1 and CDR2: MNHEY and SVGEGT. Deletions cut 2 bases from V and 1 base from J, with 17 bases between. The CDR3 is 17 residues long. CDR3 bases: TGTGCCAGCAGTTACGGCTTTGGAAGGACATGGAACACTGAAGCTTTCTTT. Protein product: CASSYGFGRTWNTEAFF.

This clonotype has a count of ten or more. CDR3 DNA: TGTGCCATCAGCCAGACCTCCTACGAGCAGTACTTC. Residues: CAISQTSYEQYF. The J gene is TRBJ2-7, the V gene TRBV10-3, with D unclear. V dropped 6 bases and J dropped 0 bases, with 6 bases sitting between them. Germline CDR1 and CDR2: ENHRY and SYGVKD. The CDR3 has 12 amino acids.

The rearrangement links TRBV5-1 to TRBJ1-5; 12 bases match TRBD1. The germline CDR1 and CDR2 sequences are SGHRS and YFSETQ. V lost 5 bases and J lost 6; bases outside the gene matches: 9. The CDR3 covers 16 residues. The CDR3 loop is CASSPGTGGPGQPQHF. DNA of the CDR3: TGCGCCAGCAGTCCCGGGACAGGGGGCCCAGGTCAGCCCCAGCATTTT.

This clonotype was recorded at least ten times. The chain links TRBV29-1 to TRBJ1-1, with 8 positions matching TRBD1. Germline V gene sequence: CDR1 SQVTM, CDR2 ANQGSEA. Losses at the gene ends were 6 bases for V and 6 bases for J; bases not matched to a gene: 9. This CDR3 comprises 13 residues. CDR3 sequence: CSVLTGEYPEAFF. In DNA form, the CDR3 reads TGCAGCGTGTTGACAGGGGAGTACCCTGAAGCTTTCTTT. The full variable domain, in which reference TRBV29-1 and TRBJ1-1 provide the parts outside the CDR3, is SAVISQKPSRDICQRGTSLTIQCQVDSQVTMMFWYRQQPGQSLTLIATANQGSEATYESGFVIDKFPISRPNLTFSTLTVSNMSPEDSSIYLCSVLTGEYPEAFFGQGTRLTVV.

The table lists this clonotype with a few counts. The chain carries TRBV4-2 and TRBJ2-3; TRBD1 or TRBD2 may be the D gene (7 bases each). Germline V CDR1 and CDR2: LGHNA, YNFKEQ. With 0 bases removed from V and 0 bases from J, the gap between germline ends came to 13 bases. This CDR3 is built from 17 residues. The CDR3 coding sequence is TGTGCCAGCAGCCAAGATTCAGGGGGGGGTAGCACAGATACGCAGTATTTT. It translates to CASSQDSGGGSTDTQYF.

This clonotype was counted between two and nine times. V is TRBV5-1 and J is TRBJ1-4, with unresolved D. Germline CDR1 is SGHRS and CDR2 is YFSETQ. With 0 bases removed from V and 7 bases from J, the gap between germline ends came to 4 bases. The CDR3 sequence is 12 residues long. The DNA of the CDR3 is TGCGCCAGCAGCTTGGACGGTGAAAAACTGTTTTTT. It yields the protein CASSLDGEKLFF.

This clonotype was counted at least ten times. This chain joins TRBV5-1 and TRBJ2-2; D possibly uses TRBD1 or TRBD2 (6 bases each). Trimming removed 3 bases from V and 6 bases from J, with 18 bases in between. The CDR3 is 16 residues long. Germline CDR1 is SGHRS and CDR2 is YFSETQ. The CDR3: CASSSSQGGEAGELFF. The DNA for the CDR3 is TGCGCCAGCAGCTCCTCACAGGGTGGGGAGGCCGGGGAGCTGTTTTTT.

In the case of this clonotype: This clone may be a read error of a much larger clone one base away. The gene calls are TRBV6-5 and TRBJ2-5, with 8 bases identical to TRBD1. This CDR3 is built from 12 residues. Germline V gene lookup returns CDR1 MNHEY and CDR2 SVGAGI. In DNA, the CDR3 is TGTGCCAGCAGGGACAGGGTAGAGACCCAGAACTTC. Translating gives CASRDRVETQNF.

This clonotype was detected a few times. The rearrangement links TRBV6-9 to TRBJ1-4, with 11 bases matching TRBD1. The CDR3 is made up of 16 amino acids. The germline gives CDR1 MNHGY, CDR2 SVAAGI. Germline trimming cut 2 bases from V and 6 bases from J; bases unmatched to any gene: 5. This CDR3 reads CASSYPGTGGHEKLFF. CDR3 DNA sequence: TGTGCCAGCAGTTATCCGGGGACAGGGGGTCATGAAAAACTGTTTTTT.

This chain links TRBV4-3 with TRBJ2-3; 8 bases map to TRBD2. Germline CDR1 LGHNA, CDR2 YSLEER. J gave up 4 bases and V 4 bases, and 13 bases lay outside the gene matches. CDR3 length equals 17 residues. The chain's CDR3 is CASSPKPGGSVADTQYF. The CDR3 nucleotides are TGCGCCAGCAGCCCTAAGCCGGGGGGGTCAGTCGCAGATACGCAGTATTTT.

CDR3 DNA sequence: TGTGCCAGCACCCCAACCGGGACCCTGGGATCACCCCTCCACTTT. Protein: CASTPTGTLGSPLHF. V is TRBV7-2 and J is TRBJ1-6; tentatively, D is TRBD1 (5 bases). CDR1 is SGHTA, CDR2 FQGNSA, per germline. The CDR3 runs 15 residues. V lost 7 bases, J lost 10 bases, and 20 bases lay in between.

The chain recombines TRBV28 with TRBJ2-3, with D possibly being TRBD1 (5 bases). V gave up 6 bases and J gave up 5 bases, with 12 bases separating them. The CDR3 is 13 amino acids. Germline assignment: CDR1 MDHEN and CDR2 SYDVKM. The CDR3 loop reads CASRPTAGDTQYF. The DNA for the CDR3 is TGTGCCAGCAGGCCGACAGCTGGAGATACGCAGTATTTT.

This clonotype appeared a few times. The gene calls are TRBV12-3 or TRBV12-4 and TRBJ2-5; D is ambiguous. The germline V and J ends were trimmed by 7 bases and 3 bases, with 9 bases remaining between them. CDR3 length equals 12 residues. CDR3 sequence: CASKDQEETQYF. The DNA of the CDR3 is TGTGCCAGCAAGGACCAAGAAGAGACCCAGTACTTC.

This clonotype occurred a few times. The V and J genes are TRBV20-1 and TRBJ1-6; TRBD1 matches at 8 bases. V dropped 3 bases and J dropped 10; count of bases not matched to a gene: 14. Per the germline V gene, CDR1 is DFQATT and CDR2 is SNEGSKA (reference sequence). This CDR3 region has 16 residues. CDR3: CSASKISPTGESPLHF. Here the CDR3 DNA reads TGCAGTGCTAGCAAGATTAGCCCGACAGGGGAATCACCCCTCCACTTT.

This clonotype was observed at least ten times. The chain combines TRBV28 with TRBJ1-3, with a tentative D call TRBD1 (5 bases). Germline loops: CDR1 MDHEN, CDR2 SYDVKM. Trimming removed 5 bases from V and 3 bases from J, with 14 bases in between. CDR3 length: 15 residues. The DNA of the CDR3 is TGTGCCAGCAGTCAGGACATACAACTTGGAAACACCATATATTTT. Translated, it gives CASSQDIQLGNTIYF. The variable domain in full, with the rest retrieved from reference TRBV28 and TRBJ1-3, is DVKVTQSSRYLVKRTGEKVFLECVQDMDHENMFWYRQDPGLGLRLIYFSYDVKMKEKGDIPEGYSVSREKKERFSLILESASTNQTSMYLCASSQDIQLGNTIYFGEGSWLTVV.

The chain carries TRBV20-1 and TRBJ2-7, with 8 positions matching TRBD2. Germline-derived CDR1 and CDR2 are DFQATT and SNEGSKA (reference sequence). The CDR3 covers 14 residues. After removal of 2 bases from V and 3 bases from J, the junction contained 6 bases not matched to a gene. CDR3 nucleotides: TGCAGTGCTAGACGACGGGGGGGCCTCTACGAGCAGTACTTC. This codes for CSARRRGGLYEQYF.